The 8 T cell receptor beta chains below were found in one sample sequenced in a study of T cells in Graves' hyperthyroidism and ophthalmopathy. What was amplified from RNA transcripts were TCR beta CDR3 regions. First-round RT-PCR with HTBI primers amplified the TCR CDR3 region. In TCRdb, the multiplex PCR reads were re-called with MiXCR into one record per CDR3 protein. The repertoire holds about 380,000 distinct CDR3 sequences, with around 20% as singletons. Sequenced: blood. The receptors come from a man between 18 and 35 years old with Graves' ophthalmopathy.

CDR3 nucleotide sequence: TGTGCCAGCTCACCCGCGACGGGGGCCTTTAATGAGCAGTTCTTC. Encoded protein: CASSPATGAFNEQFF. This chain uses TRBV18 with TRBJ2-1; D could derive from TRBD1 or TRBD2 (6 bases each). V was clipped by 3 bases and J by 7 bases, with 16 bases between them. The germline V gene has CDR1 KGHSH and CDR2 LQKENI. The CDR3 contains 15 residues.

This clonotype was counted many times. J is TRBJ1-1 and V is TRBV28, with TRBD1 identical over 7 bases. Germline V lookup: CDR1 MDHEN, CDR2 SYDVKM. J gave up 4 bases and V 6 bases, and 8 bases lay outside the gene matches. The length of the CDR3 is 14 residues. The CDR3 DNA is TGTGCCAGCAGGTTACAGGGGCCGGGCACTGAAGCTTTCTTT. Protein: CASRLQGPGTEAFF.

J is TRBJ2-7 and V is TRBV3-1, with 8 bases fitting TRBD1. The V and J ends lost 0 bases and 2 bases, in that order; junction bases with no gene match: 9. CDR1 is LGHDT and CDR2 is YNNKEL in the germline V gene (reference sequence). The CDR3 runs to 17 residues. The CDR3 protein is CASSQDPPRTGPYEQYF. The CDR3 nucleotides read TGTGCCAGCAGCCAAGATCCCCCCCGGACAGGGCCCTACGAGCAGTACTTC.

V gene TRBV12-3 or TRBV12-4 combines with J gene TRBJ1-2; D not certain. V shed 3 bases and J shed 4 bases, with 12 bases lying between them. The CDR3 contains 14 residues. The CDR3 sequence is CASSLEGWVYGYTF. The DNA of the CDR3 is TGTGCCAGCAGTTTGGAGGGCTGGGTCTATGGCTACACCTTC.

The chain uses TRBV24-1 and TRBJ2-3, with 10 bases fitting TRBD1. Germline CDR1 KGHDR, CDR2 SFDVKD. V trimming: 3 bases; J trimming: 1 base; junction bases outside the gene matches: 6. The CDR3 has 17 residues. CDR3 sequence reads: CATSDLDRGFGTDTQYF. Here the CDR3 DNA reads TGTGCCACCAGTGATCTGGACAGGGGGTTTGGCACAGATACGCAGTATTTT.

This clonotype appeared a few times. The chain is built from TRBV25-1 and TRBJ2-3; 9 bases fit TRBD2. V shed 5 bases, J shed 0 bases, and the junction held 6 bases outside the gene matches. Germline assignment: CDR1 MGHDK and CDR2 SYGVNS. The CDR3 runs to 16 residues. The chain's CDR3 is CASSPLAGRSTDTQYF. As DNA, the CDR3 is TGTGCCAGCAGTCCCCTAGCGGGGCGAAGCACAGATACGCAGTATTTT.

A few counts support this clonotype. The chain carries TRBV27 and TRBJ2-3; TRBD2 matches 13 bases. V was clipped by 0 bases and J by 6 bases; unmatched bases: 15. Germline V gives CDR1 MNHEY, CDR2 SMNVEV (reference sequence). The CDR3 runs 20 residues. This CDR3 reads CASSLSTPLLAGGRWDTQYF. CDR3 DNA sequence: TGTGCCAGCAGTTTATCGACTCCATTACTAGCGGGGGGGCGTTGGGATACGCAGTATTTT.

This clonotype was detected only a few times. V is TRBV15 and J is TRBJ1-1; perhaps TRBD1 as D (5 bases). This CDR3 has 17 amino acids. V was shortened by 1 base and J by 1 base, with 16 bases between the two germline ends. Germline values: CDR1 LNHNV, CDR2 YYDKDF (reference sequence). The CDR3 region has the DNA TGTGCCACCAGCAGAGCTCCGAGGGGCTCAGGGAACACTGAAGCTTTCTTT. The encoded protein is CATSRAPRGSGNTEAFF.